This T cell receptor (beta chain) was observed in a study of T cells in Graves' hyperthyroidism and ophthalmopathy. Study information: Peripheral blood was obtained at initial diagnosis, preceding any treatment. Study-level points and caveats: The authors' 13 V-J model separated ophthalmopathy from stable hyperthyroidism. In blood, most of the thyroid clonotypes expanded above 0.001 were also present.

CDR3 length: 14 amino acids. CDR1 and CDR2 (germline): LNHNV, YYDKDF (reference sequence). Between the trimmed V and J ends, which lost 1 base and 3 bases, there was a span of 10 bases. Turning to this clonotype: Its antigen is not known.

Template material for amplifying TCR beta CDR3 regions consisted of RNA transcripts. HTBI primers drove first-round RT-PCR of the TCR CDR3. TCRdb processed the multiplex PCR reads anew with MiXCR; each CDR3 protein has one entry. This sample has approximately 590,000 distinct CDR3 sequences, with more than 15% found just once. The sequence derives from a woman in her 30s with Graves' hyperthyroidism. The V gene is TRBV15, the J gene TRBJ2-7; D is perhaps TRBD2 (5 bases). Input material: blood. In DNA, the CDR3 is TGTGCCACCAGCAGAGTTCCTAGCCTCTACGAGCAGTACTTC. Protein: CATSRVPSLYEQYF.